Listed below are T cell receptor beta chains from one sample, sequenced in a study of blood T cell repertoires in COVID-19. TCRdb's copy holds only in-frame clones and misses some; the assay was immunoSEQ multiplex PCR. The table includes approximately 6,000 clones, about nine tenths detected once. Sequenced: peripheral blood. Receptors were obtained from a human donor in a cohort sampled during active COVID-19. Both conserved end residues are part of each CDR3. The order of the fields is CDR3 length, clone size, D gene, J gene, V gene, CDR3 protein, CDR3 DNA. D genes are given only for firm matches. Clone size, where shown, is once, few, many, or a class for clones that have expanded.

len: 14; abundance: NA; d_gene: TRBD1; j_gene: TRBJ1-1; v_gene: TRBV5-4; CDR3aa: CASSPGQPNTEAFF; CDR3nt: TGTGCCAGCAGCCCGGGACAGCCGAACACTGAAGCTTTCTTT
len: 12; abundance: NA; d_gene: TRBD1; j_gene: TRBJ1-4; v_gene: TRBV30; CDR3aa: CAWSVQGEKLFF; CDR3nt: TGTGCCTGGAGTGTACAGGGGGAGAAACTGTTTTTT
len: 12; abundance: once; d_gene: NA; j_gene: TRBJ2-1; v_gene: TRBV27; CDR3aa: CASSRGVNEQFF; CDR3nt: TGTGCCAGCAGTAGGGGCGTCAATGAGCAGTTCTTC
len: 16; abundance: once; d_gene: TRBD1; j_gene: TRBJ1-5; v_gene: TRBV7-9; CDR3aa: CASSSGQGSPNQPQHF; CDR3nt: TGTGCCAGCAGCTCCGGACAGGGCTCGCCTAATCAGCCCCAGCATTTT
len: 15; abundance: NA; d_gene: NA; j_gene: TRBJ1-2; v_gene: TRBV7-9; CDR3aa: CASSFAEGVDYGYTF; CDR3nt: TGTGCCAGCAGCTTCGCCGAGGGGGTGGACTATGGCTACACCTTC
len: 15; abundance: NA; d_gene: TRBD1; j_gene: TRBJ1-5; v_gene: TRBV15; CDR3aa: CATSRGQISNQPQHF; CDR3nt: TGTGCCACCAGCAGGGGACAGATCAGCAATCAGCCCCAGCATTTT
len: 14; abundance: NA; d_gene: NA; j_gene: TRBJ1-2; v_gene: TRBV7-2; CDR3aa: CASSSRTGSYGYTF; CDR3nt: TGTGCCAGCAGCTCCCGGACGGGGTCCTATGGCTACACCTTC
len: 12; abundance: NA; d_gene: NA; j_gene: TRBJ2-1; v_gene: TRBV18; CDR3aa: CASSPLDNEQFF; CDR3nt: TGTGCCAGCTCACCACTAGATAATGAGCAGTTCTTC
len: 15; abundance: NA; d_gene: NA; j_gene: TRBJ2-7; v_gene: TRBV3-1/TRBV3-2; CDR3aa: CASSQDTRGTYEQYF; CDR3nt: TGTGCCAGCAGCCAAGATACCCGGGGGACCTACGAGCAGTACTTC
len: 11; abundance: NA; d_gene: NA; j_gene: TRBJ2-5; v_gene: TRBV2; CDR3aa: CASSPGETQYF; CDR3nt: TGTGCCAGCAGTCCCGGAGAGACCCAGTACTTC
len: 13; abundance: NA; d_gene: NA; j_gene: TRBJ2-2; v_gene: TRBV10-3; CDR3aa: CAIGQPNTGELFF; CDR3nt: TGTGCCATCGGACAGCCGAACACCGGGGAGCTGTTTTTT
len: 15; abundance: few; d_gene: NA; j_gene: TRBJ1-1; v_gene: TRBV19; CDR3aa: CASSPRSGKNTEAFF; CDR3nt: TGTGCCAGTAGTCCCAGGTCAGGGAAGAACACTGAAGCTTTCTTT
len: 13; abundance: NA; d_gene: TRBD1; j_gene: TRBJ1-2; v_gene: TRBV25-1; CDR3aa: CASSWGQGSGYTF; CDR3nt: TGTGCCAGCAGTTGGGGACAGGGGAGCGGCTACACCTTC
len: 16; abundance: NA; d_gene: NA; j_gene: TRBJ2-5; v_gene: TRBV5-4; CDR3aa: CASSLGGGGAVETQYF; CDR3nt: TGTGCCAGCAGCTTAGGTGGAGGGGGGGCCGTGGAGACCCAGTACTTC
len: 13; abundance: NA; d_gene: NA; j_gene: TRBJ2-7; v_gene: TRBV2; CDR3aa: CASSENPGNEQYF; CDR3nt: TGTGCCAGCAGTGAAAATCCGGGTAACGAGCAGTACTTC
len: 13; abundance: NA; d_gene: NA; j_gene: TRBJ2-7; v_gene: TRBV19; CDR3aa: CASSVNQGSEQYF; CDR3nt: TGTGCCAGTAGTGTTAACCAGGGATCCGAGCAGTACTTC
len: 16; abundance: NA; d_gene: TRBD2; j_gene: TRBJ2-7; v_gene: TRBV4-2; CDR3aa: CASSQVGIAGFYEQYF; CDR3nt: TGTGCCAGCAGCCAAGTTGGAATAGCGGGGTTCTACGAGCAGTACTTC
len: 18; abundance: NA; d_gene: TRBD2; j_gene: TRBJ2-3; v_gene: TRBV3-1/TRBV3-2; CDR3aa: CASSQGLAGGKSTDTQYF; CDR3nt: TGTGCCAGCAGCCAAGGACTAGCGGGGGGAAAAAGCACAGATACGCAGTATTTT
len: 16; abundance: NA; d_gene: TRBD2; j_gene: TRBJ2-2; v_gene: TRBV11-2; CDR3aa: CASRNRDYSFPGELFF; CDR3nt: TGTGCCAGCAGGAACCGGGACTATTCGTTCCCCGGGGAGCTGTTTTTT
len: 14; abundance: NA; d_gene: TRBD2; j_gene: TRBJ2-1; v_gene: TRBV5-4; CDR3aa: CASSSGGAFDEQFF; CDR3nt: TGTGCCAGCAGCTCCGGGGGGGCCTTCGATGAGCAGTTCTTC
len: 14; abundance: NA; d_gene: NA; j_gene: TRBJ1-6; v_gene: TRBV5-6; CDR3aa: CASSLTGRYSPLHF; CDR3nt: TGTGCCAGCAGCCTAACAGGGCGGTATTCACCCCTCCACTTT
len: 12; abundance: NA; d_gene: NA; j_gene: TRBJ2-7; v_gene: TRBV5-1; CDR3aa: CASSHGGYEQYF; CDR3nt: TGCGCCAGCAGCCACGGAGGATACGAGCAGTACTTC
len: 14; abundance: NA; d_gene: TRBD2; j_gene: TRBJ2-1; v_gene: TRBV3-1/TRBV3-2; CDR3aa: CASTLAGGLNEQFF; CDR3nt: TGTGCCAGTACCCTAGCGGGGGGGCTCAATGAGCAGTTCTTC
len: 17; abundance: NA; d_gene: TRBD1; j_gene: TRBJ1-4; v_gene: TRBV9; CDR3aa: CASSVHPGQVIDEKLFF; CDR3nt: TGTGCCAGCAGCGTCCATCCGGGACAGGTGATAGATGAAAAACTGTTTTTT
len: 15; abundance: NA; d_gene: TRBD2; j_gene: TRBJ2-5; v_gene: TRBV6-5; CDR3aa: CASSYGLAGAETQYF; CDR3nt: TGTGCCAGCAGCTACGGACTAGCGGGGGCCGAGACCCAGTACTTC
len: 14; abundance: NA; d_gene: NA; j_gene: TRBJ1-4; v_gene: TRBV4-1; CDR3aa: CASSQAGVFEKLFF; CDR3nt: TGCGCCAGCAGCCAGGCAGGGGTTTTTGAAAAACTGTTTTTT
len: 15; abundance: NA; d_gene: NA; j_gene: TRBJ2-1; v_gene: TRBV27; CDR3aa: CASSPLIGAYNEQFF; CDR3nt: TGTGCCAGCAGTCCGCTAATAGGGGCCTACAATGAGCAGTTCTTC
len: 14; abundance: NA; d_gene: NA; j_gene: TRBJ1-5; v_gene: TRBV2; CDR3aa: CASKQGVSNQPQHF; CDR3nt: TGTGCCAGTAAACAGGGAGTGAGCAATCAGCCCCAGCATTTT
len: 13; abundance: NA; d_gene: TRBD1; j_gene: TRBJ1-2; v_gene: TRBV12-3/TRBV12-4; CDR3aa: CASSLQGTDGYTF; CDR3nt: TGTGCCAGCAGTTTACAGGGGACAGATGGCTACACCTTC
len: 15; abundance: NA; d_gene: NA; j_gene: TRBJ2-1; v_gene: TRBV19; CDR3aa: CASMEGTPSTDEQFF; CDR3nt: TGTGCCAGTATGGAAGGGACTCCCTCCACGGATGAGCAGTTCTTC
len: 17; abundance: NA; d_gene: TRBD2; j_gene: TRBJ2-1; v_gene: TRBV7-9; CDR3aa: CASSQTSGALSYNEQFF; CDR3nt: TGTGCCAGCAGCCAGACTAGCGGGGCTCTCTCCTACAATGAGCAGTTCTTC
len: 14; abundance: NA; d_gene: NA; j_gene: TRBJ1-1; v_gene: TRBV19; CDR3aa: CASLQDSFSTEAFF; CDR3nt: TGTGCCAGCCTTCAGGACAGTTTCAGCACTGAAGCTTTCTTT
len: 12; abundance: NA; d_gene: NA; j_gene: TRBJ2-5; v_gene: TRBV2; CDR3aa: CATRTTGETQYF; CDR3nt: TGTGCCACCAGGACGACCGGGGAGACCCAGTACTTC
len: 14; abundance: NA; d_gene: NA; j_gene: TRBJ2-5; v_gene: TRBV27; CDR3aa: CASSLLGLQETQYF; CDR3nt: TGTGCCAGCAGTCTACTAGGCCTCCAAGAGACCCAGTACTTC
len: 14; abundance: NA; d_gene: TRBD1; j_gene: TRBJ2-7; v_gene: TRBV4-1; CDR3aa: CASSPGQEFYEQYF; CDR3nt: TGCGCCAGCAGCCCCGGACAGGAGTTCTACGAGCAGTACTTC
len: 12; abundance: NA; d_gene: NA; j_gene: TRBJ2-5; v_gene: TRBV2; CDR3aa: CASSDRQETQYF; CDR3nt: TGTGCCAGCAGTGACCGGCAAGAGACCCAGTACTTC
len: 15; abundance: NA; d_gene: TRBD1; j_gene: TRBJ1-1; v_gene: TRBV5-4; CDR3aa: CASSDQTGGETEAFF; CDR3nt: TGTGCCAGCAGCGATCAGACAGGGGGAGAGACTGAAGCTTTCTTT
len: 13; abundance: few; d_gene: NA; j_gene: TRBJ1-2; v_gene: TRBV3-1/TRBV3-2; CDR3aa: CASSPLGAEGYTF; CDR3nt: TGTGCCAGCAGCCCCCTGGGGGCGGAGGGCTACACCTTC
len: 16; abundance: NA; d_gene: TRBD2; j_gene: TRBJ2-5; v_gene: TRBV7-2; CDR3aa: CASSLERGGSDETQYF; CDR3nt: TGTGCCAGCAGCTTAGAGCGGGGGGGCAGTGATGAGACCCAGTACTTC
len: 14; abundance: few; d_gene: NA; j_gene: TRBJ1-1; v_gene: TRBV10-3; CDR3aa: CAISESSGHTEAFF; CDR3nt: TGTGCCATCAGTGAGTCATCAGGCCATACCGAAGCTTTCTTT
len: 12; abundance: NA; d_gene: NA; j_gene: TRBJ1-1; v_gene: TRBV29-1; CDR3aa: CSVHGSGTEAFF; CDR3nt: TGCAGCGTGCATGGGTCGGGCACTGAAGCTTTCTTT
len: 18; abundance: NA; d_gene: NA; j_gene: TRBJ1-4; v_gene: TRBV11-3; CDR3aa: CASSFRDTNFATNEKLFF; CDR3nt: TGTGCCAGCAGCTTCCGGGACACTAACTTTGCAACTAATGAAAAACTGTTTTTT
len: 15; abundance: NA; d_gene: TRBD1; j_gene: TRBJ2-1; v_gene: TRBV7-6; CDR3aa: CASSLPDRAYNEQFF; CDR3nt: TGTGCCAGCAGCTTACCGGACAGGGCTTACAATGAGCAGTTCTTC
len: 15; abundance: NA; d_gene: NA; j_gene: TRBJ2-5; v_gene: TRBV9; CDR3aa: CASSPRGQNQETQYF; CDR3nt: TGTGCCAGCAGCCCCCGCGGACAGAACCAAGAGACCCAGTACTTC
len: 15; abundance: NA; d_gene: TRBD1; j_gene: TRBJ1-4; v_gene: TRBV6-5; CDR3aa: CASSYSTGMNEKLFF; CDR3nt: TGTGCCAGCAGTTACTCGACAGGGATGAATGAAAAACTGTTTTTT
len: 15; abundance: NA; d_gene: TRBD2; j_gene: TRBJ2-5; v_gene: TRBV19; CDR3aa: CASRETSGGGETQYF; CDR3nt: TGTGCCAGTAGAGAGACTAGCGGGGGAGGAGAGACCCAGTACTTC
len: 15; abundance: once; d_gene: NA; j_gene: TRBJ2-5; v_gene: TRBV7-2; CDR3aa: CASRGGQSGTETQYF; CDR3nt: TGTGCCAGCCGCGGCGGACAGTCCGGCACCGAGACCCAGTACTTC
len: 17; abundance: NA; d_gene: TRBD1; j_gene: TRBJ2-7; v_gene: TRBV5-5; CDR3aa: CASSPRAAGGFQYEQYF; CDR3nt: TGTGCCAGCAGCCCCAGGGCGGCAGGGGGCTTTCAATACGAGCAGTACTTC
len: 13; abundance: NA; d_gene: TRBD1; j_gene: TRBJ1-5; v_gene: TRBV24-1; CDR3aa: CATNHTGDQPQHF; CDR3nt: TGTGCCACCAATCACACAGGGGATCAGCCCCAGCATTTT
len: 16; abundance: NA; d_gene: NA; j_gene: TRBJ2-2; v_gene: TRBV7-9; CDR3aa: CASSLTASANTGELFF; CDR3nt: TGTGCCAGCAGCTTAACGGCTAGCGCGAACACCGGGGAGCTGTTTTTT
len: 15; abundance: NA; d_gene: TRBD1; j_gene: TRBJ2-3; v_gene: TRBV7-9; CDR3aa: CASIPDRGSTDTQYF; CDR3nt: TGTGCCAGCATCCCGGACAGGGGGAGCACAGATACGCAGTATTTT
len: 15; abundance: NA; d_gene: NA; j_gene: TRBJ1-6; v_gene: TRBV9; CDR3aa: CASSAGAGNNSPLHF; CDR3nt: TGTGCCAGCAGCGCTGGGGCGGGGAACAATTCACCCCTCCACTTT
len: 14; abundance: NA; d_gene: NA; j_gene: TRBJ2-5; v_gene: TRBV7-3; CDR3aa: CASSLTGDQETQYF; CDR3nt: TGTGCCAGCAGCTTAACTGGAGATCAAGAGACCCAGTACTTC